This entry lists 3 T cell receptor beta chains sequenced from one sample in a study of brain T cells in children with intractable seizures. Time point: blood from clinic visit 5 months post-surgery; TSC patient then seizure free. The protocol was immunoSEQ multiplex PCR, while the TCRdb copy is restricted to in-frame clones and leaves out a portion. Seen here are hundreds of thousands of clones, about 93% observed once, and the top ten hold about 6%. Sequenced here: peripheral blood, sampled more than 4 months after surgery. These receptors all come from a boy in the first two years of life with tuberous sclerosis and intractable seizures.

This chain links TRBV7-3 with TRBJ2-2; either TRBD1 or TRBD2 may fit D (5 bases each). In germline, CDR1 is SGHTA, CDR2 FQGTGA. There are 16 residues in the CDR3. V lost 3 bases to trimming and J lost 2 bases, with 13 bases between them. For the CDR3, the DNA is TGTGCCAGCAGCTTCTCCGGGACGGCAAACACCGGGGAGCTGTTTTTT. Translating it yields CASSFSGTANTGELFF. Using reference TRBV7-3 and TRBJ2-2 for the parts outside the CDR3, the full variable domain is GAGVSQTPSNKVTEKGKYVELRCDPISGHTALYWYRQSLGQGPEFLIYFQGTGAADDSGLPNDRFFAVRPEGSVSTLKIQRTERGDSAVYLCASSFSGTANTGELFFGEGSRLTVL.

The chain uses TRBV19 and TRBJ2-5; 8 bases line up with TRBD2. The CDR3 has 12 residues. Trimming took 8 bases from V and 5 from J; bases not matched to a gene: 4. The germline CDR1 and CDR2 sequences are LNHDA and SQIVND (reference sequence). CDR3 coding DNA: TGTGCCAGTGGCGGGGGGAGGGAGACCCAGTACTTC. Translation: CASGGGRETQYF.

The chain combines TRBV5-1 with TRBJ1-1; TRBD1 is a possible D gene (6 bases). Germline CDR1 is SGHRS and CDR2 is YFSETQ. This CDR3 comprises 16 residues. The V gene lost 4 bases and the J gene lost 2 bases, with 18 bases spanning the gap. The CDR3 region has the DNA TGCGCCAGCAGCAGTAACGGGGGGCGGCTAAACACTGAAGCTTTCTTT. This translates into CASSSNGGRLNTEAFF. Variable domain in full (rest from reference TRBV5-1 and TRBJ1-1): KAGVTQTPRYLIKTRGQQVTLSCSPISGHRSVSWYQQTPGQGLQFLFEYFSETQRNKGNFPGRFSGRQFSNSRSEMNVSTLELGDSALYLCASSSNGGRLNTEAFFGQGTRLTVV.